Included here is one T cell receptor beta chain sequence, with context. This clone appeared a few times. No cognate antigen has been identified for it. The sample holds no much larger clone one base away, and base qualities are not on file. Other DNA sequences in the sample encode the same CDR3. The record originates from a study of blood T cell repertoires in COVID-19 (TCRdb year 2020). About the full investigation: Collaborator samples came from the United States, Italy and Spain and covered acute and convalescent phases of COVID-19. Deeply sampled blood TCRbeta repertoires from subjects exposed to, actively infected with, or recovered from COVID-19 were included in the dataset. The prospective study material was composed of cDNA or gDNA derived from T cells, B-cell-depleted T cells, or PBMCs. Samples came from the ongoing ImmuneRACE study (first 160 participants) plus 1,254 subjects from 6 global collaborators. The repertoires were released in a freely available public database intended as a resource for research on the immune response to SARS-CoV-2. Sample metadata almost always included a de-identified subject ID, COVID-19 status, age in years and sex. Where HLA class I and class II types were available, the types were taken from metadata supplied by the sample provider, not from assay-based typing.

Including cysteine and phenylalanine, the CDR3 has 15 amino acids. Left in the record is the CDR3 DNA by itself, 45 bases read in frame from the first base. CDR1 and CDR2 (SGHDT, YYEEEE) derive from the germline V gene. For this chain, trimming is 2 bases at the V end and 1 base at the J end, and the number of junction bases without a gene match is 0. One collaborating source in Seattle enrolled patients during active infection and followed them longitudinally through the course of disease. Each collaborating institution followed its own protocols to collect whole blood in K2EDTA tubes. For TCRbeta analysis, collaborators shipped samples in one of three forms: frozen whole blood, isolated PBMCs, or DNA extracted from either of those sample types. TCRbeta CDR3 regions were amplified from genomic DNA by means of the immunoSEQ Assay, a bias-controlled multiplex PCR. In the paper's pipeline: Within the assay, amplification of reference gene primers was used to estimate how many nucleated cells each sample contained. To quantify the absolute abundance of each unique TCRbeta CDR3 rearrangement, sequence reads were collapsed and filtered. Productive Simpson clonality was computed per sample as the square root of Simpson's diversity index over productive rearrangements. Here the immuneACCESS table is served through TCRdb, limited to in-frame sequences with V and J called. Missing clones are a known gap in these copies; in checked studies unresolved V genes cover under half, and the rest lacks a known reason. V and J calls and clone size are as listed in that table; D and trimming were resolved from the DNA. This sample gives roughly 120,000 clones in total; about 85% of them show up just once. The biggest ten clones account for 5% to 6% of the sample.

The paper as a whole reports these results and caveats: Clinical and demographic metadata were provided uncurated, with the amount varying by source and participant.

The sequenced sample was peripheral blood. The receptor's source is a woman in her sixties or seventies with COVID-19, enrolled during active disease. The sequence joins TRBV5-6 to TRBJ2-3, with 11 bases in between that match TRBD2. The encoded CDR3 is CASSLLAGGTDTQYF. In nucleotide form, the sequence is TGTGCCAGCAGCTTACTAGCGGGGGGCACAGATACGCAGTATTTT.